Below, 2 T cell receptor beta chains from the same sample are listed, as sequenced in a study of blood T cell repertoires in COVID-19. Clones were sequenced by immunoSEQ multiplex PCR, and TCRdb holds only the in-frame ones, with some missing. Found here are about 190,000 clones, approximately 90% of them singletons; the top ten hold roughly 4.7%. Sequencing used peripheral blood. These receptors all stem from a human donor in a cohort sampled during active COVID-19.

This sequence joins TRBV27 and TRBJ2-5; 7 bases match TRBD1. CDR3 length: 14 amino acids. Germline loops: CDR1 MNHEY, CDR2 SMNVEV (reference sequence). J was trimmed by 5 bases and V by 6 bases; bases with no gene match: 9. The CDR3 sequence is CASRSRQGGETQYF. The CDR3 DNA reads TGTGCCAGCAGATCCCGACAGGGTGGGGAGACCCAGTACTTC.

The chain carries TRBV29-1 and TRBJ1-5; D is ambiguous. V was shortened by 0 bases and J by 2 bases, with 23 bases between the two germline ends. Germline V gives CDR1 SQVTM, CDR2 ANQGSEA. The CDR3 is made up of 19 amino acids. The CDR3 DNA reads as TGCAGCGTTGAAGATGGCCCCGGGTTCCGGATCAAGGGCAATCAGCCCCAGCATTTT. Its translation is CSVEDGPGFRIKGNQPQHF. Full variable domain (rest looked up from reference TRBV29-1 and TRBJ1-5): SAVISQKPSRDICQRGTSLTIQCQVDSQVTMMFWYRQQPGQSLTLIATANQGSEATYESGFVIDKFPISRPNLTFSTLTVSNMSPEDSSIYLCSVEDGPGFRIKGNQPQHFGDGTRLSIL.